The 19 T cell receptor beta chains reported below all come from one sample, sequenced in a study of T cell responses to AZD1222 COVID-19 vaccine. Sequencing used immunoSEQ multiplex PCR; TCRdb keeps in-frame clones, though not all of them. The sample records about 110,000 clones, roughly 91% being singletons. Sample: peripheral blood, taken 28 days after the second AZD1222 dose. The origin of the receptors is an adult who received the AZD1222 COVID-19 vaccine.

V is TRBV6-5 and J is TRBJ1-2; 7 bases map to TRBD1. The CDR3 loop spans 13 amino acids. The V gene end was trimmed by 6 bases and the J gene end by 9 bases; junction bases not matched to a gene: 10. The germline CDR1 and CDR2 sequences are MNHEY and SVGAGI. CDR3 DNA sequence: TGTGCCAGCAGCATCGACAGGGACGCTAGCTACACCTTC. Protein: CASSIDRDASYTF.

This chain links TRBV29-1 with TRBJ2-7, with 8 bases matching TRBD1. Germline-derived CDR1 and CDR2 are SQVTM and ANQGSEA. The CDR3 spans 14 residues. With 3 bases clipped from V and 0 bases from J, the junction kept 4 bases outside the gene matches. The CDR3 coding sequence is TGCAGCGTTGAGGACAGGGTCACCTCCTACGAGCAGTACTTC. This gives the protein CSVEDRVTSYEQYF.

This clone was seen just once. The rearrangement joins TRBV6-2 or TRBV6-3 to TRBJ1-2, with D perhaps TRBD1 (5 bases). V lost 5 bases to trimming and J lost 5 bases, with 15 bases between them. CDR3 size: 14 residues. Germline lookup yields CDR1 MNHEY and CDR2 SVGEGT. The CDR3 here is CASSPPPGWYGYTF. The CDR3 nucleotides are TGTGCCAGCAGTCCACCACCAGGGTGGTATGGCTACACCTTC.

CDR3 sequence: CASSQAGDAFF. In nucleotides, the CDR3 is TGCGCCAGCAGCCAAGCTGGGGACGCTTTCTTT. This chain links TRBV4-3 with TRBJ1-1; possibly TRBD1 for D (5 bases). Deletions cut 1 base from V and 11 bases from J, with 8 bases between. Germline-derived CDR1 and CDR2 are LGHNA and YSLEER. The length of the CDR3 is 11 residues.

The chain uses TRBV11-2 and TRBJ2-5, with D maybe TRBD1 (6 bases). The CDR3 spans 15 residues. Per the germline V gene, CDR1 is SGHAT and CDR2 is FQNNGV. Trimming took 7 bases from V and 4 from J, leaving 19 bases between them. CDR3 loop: CASTPVVGAGETQYF. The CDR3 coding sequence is TGTGCCAGCACCCCGGTGGTGGGGGCGGGAGAGACCCAGTACTTC.

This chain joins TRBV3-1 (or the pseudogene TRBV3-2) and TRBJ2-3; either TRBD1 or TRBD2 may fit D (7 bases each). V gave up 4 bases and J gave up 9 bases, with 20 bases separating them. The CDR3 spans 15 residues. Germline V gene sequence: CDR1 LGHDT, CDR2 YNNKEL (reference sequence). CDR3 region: CASSPQGGTPGTQYF. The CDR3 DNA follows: TGTGCCAGCAGCCCCCAGGGGGGGACCCCAGGGACGCAGTATTTT.

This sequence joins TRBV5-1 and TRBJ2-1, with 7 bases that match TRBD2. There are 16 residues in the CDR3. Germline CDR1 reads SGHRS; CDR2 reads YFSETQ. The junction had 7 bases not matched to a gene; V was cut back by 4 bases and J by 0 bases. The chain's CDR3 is CASSLTGGPSYNEQFF. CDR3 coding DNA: TGCGCCAGCAGCCTTACGGGGGGTCCCTCCTACAATGAGCAGTTCTTC.

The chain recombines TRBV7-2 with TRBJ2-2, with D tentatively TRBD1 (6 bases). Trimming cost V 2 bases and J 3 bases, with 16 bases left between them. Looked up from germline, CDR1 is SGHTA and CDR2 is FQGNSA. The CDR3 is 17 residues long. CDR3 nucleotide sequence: TGTGCCAGCAGCTTAAAGTCTACAGGGCTAGACACCGGGGAGCTGTTTTTT. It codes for CASSLKSTGLDTGELFF.

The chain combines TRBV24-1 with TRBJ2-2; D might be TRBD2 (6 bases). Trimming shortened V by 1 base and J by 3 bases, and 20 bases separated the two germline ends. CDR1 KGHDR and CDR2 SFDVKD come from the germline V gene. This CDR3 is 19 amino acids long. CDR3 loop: CATSDFPPGGALDTGELFF. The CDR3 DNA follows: TGTGCCACCAGTGATTTTCCCCCCGGCGGGGCCCTCGACACCGGGGAGCTGTTTTTT.

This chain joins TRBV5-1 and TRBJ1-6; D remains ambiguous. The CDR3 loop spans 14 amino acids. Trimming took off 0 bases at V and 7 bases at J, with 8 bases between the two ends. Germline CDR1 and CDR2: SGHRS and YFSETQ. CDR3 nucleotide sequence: TGCGCCAGCAGCTTGGAGGCAGGCAATTCACCCCTCCACTTT. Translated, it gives CASSLEAGNSPLHF.

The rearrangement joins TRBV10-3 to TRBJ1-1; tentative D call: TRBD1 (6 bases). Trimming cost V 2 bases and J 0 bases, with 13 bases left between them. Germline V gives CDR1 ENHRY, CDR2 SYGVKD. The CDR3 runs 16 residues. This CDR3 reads CAISEQSGTMNTEAFF. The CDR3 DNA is TGTGCCATCAGTGAGCAATCCGGGACAATGAACACTGAAGCTTTCTTT.

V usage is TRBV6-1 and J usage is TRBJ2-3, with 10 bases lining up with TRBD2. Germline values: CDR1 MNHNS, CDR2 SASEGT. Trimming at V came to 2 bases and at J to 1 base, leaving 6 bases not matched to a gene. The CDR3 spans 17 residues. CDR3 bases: TGTGCCAGCAGTGAAACGCATAGCGGGGGGCGCACAGATACGCAGTATTTT. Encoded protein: CASSETHSGGRTDTQYF.

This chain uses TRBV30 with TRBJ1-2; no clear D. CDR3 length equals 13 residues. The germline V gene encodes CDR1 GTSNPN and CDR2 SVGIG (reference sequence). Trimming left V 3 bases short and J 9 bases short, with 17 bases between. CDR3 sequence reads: CAWRLVGVYSYTF. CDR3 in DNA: TGTGCCTGGAGGTTGGTGGGCGTGTATAGCTACACCTTC.

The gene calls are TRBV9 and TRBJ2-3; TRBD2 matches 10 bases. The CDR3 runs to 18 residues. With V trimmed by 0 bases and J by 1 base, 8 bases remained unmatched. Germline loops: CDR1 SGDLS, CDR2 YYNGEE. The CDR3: CASSVESASGGGTDTQYF. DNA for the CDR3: TGTGCCAGCAGCGTAGAAAGCGCTAGCGGGGGTGGCACAGATACGCAGTATTTT.

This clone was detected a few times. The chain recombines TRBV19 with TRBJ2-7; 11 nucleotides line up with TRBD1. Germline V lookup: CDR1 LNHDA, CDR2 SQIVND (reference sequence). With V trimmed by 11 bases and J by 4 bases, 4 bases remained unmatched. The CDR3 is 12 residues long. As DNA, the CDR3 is TGTGCCGACGGACAGGGGGCTTACGAGCAGTACTTC. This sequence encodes CADGQGAYEQYF.

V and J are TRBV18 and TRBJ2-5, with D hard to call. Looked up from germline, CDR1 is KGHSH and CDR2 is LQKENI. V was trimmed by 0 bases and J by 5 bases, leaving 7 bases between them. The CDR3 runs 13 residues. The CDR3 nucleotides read TGTGCCAGCTCACCACCGTCGACGGAGACCCAGTACTTC. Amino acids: CASSPPSTETQYF.

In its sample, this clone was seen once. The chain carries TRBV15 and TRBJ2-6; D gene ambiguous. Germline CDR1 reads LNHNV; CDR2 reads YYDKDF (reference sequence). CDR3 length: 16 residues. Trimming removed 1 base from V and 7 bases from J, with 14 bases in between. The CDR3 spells CATSRGRTLHANVLTF. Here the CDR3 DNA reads TGTGCCACCAGCAGAGGCAGAACTCTTCACGCCAACGTCCTGACTTTC.

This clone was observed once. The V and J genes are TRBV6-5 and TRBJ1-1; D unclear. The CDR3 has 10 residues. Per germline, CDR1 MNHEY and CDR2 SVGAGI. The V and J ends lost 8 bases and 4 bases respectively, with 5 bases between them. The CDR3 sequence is CASVRTEAFF. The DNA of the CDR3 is TGTGCCAGCGTTCGCACTGAAGCTTTCTTT.

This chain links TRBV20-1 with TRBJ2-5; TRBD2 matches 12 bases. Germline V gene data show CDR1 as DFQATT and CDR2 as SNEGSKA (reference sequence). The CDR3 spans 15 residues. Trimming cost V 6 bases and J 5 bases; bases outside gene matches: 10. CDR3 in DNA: TGCAGTGCAAGTCCTAGCGGGGGGGCAGGGGAGACCCAGTACTTC. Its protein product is CSASPSGGAGETQYF.